These T cell receptor beta chains were read from a single sample in a study of OX40 agonist ivuxolimab in advanced cancers. Sequencing used immunoSEQ multiplex PCR; TCRdb keeps in-frame clones, though not all of them. The sample lists around 100,000 clones, less than 95% occurring once. The input for sequencing was CD4+ or CD8+ T cells sorted from blood, taken in a trial of the OX40 agonist ivuxolimab. The receptors come from an adult with an advanced solid tumor such as melanoma, head and neck, liver or kidney cancer. Each CDR3 is given with its conserved first and last residue. The D gene is left open where the match is weak.

d_gene: .; v_gene: TRBV7-7; j_gene: TRBJ2-5; CDR3nt: TGTGCCAGCAGCCCCCGGGCGGGCCAAGAGACCCAGTACTTC; CDR3aa: CASSPRAGQETQYF
d_gene: TRBD2; v_gene: TRBV7-9; j_gene: TRBJ2-1; CDR3nt: TGTGCCAGCAGCTTCGGGACTAGCGGGAGAAATGAGCAGTTCTTC; CDR3aa: CASSFGTSGRNEQFF
d_gene: TRBD2; v_gene: TRBV30; j_gene: TRBJ2-1; CDR3nt: TGTGCCTGGAATAGCGGGGGCACAGGGGAGCAGTTCTTC; CDR3aa: CAWNSGGTGEQFF
d_gene: TRBD2; v_gene: TRBV7-2; j_gene: TRBJ2-5; CDR3nt: TGTGCCAGCAGCTTAGGAGGCCTAGCGGGAGGACGGGAGACCCAGTACTTC; CDR3aa: CASSLGGLAGGRETQYF
d_gene: .; v_gene: TRBV21-1; j_gene: TRBJ1-4; CDR3nt: TGTGCCAGCAGCAGCCGGGACAGTGAAAAACTGTTTTTT; CDR3aa: CASSSRDSEKLFF
d_gene: .; v_gene: TRBV5-6; j_gene: TRBJ2-3; CDR3nt: TGTGCCAGCAATCCCCAGGGGATCACGACAGATACGCAGTATTTT; CDR3aa: CASNPQGITTDTQYF
d_gene: .; v_gene: TRBV6-6; j_gene: TRBJ2-7; CDR3nt: TGTGCCAGCAGCCGCCGGACCCAGTACGAGCAGTACTTC; CDR3aa: CASSRRTQYEQYF
d_gene: .; v_gene: TRBV6-5; j_gene: TRBJ1-1; CDR3nt: TGTGCCAGCAGACCCCCGGCGTGGACTGAAGCTTTCTTT; CDR3aa: CASRPPAWTEAFF
d_gene: TRBD1; v_gene: TRBV7-2; j_gene: TRBJ2-7; CDR3nt: TGTGCCAGCAGCTTAGCCCCGACAGGGGGCGGCTACGAGCAGTACTTC; CDR3aa: CASSLAPTGGGYEQYF
d_gene: TRBD1; v_gene: TRBV5-1; j_gene: TRBJ2-3; CDR3nt: TGCGCCAGCAGCAGGGACCCGACAGGGGGAGTCACAGATACGCAGTATTTT; CDR3aa: CASSRDPTGGVTDTQYF